The next 17 T cell receptor beta chains were all read from a single sample in a study of T cell responses to AZD1222 COVID-19 vaccine. Data came from immunoSEQ multiplex PCR; TCRdb stores just in-frame clones and leaves some out. The sample holds around 140,000 clones, 88% seen once. Sequenced here: peripheral blood, sampled 28 days after the second dose of the MenACWY control vaccine. These receptors were taken from an adult who received the MenACWY meningococcal vaccine as a control.

This clone came up once. The chain has TRBV4-3 and TRBJ2-3; 8 bases line up with TRBD1. Germline loops: CDR1 LGHNA, CDR2 YSLEER. Trimming took 0 bases from V and 11 from J; bases not matched to a gene: 7. CDR3 size: 14 residues. The CDR3 loop reads CASSQETSTGVQYF. The CDR3 DNA follows: TGCGCCAGCAGCCAAGAAACCTCGACAGGGGTGCAGTATTTT.

V usage is TRBV5-1 and J usage is TRBJ1-3; D not resolved. Trimming removed 0 bases from V and 4 bases from J, with 2 bases in between. CDR1 is SGHRS and CDR2 is YFSETQ in the germline V gene. The CDR3 consists of 12 residues. The CDR3 reads CASSLEGNTIYF. CDR3 sequence (DNA): TGCGCCAGCAGCTTGGAAGGAAACACCATATATTTT.

The genes are TRBV23-1 and TRBJ1-1, with a possible D match to TRBD1 (6 bases). TRBV23-1 is marked as an open reading frame, function uncertain. The CDR3 has 14 residues. V lost 5 bases to trimming and J lost 0 bases, with 10 bases between them. CDR3 nucleotides: TGCGCCAGCAGTACCGGACAGCTGAACACTGAAGCTTTCTTT. Translated, it gives CASSTGQLNTEAFF.

This chain connects TRBV5-1 to TRBJ2-5; D is possibly TRBD1 or TRBD2 (5 bases each). The V and J ends lost 7 bases and 5 bases respectively, with 21 bases between them. Germline-derived CDR1 and CDR2 are SGHRS and YFSETQ. The CDR3 runs to 15 residues. The CDR3 DNA sequence: TGCGCCAGCGCGGACTTAACGGGGCTGAGGGAGACCCAGTACTTC. Translating it yields CASADLTGLRETQYF. Drawing the rest from reference TRBV5-1 and TRBJ2-5, the complete variable domain is KAGVTQTPRYLIKTRGQQVTLSCSPISGHRSVSWYQQTPGQGLQFLFEYFSETQRNKGNFPGRFSGRQFSNSRSEMNVSTLELGDSALYLCASADLTGLRETQYFGPGTRLLVL.

The chain is built from TRBV5-1 and TRBJ1-1; 9 bases agree with TRBD1. CDR1 and CDR2 (germline): SGHRS, YFSETQ. With 0 bases clipped from V and 3 bases from J, the junction kept 12 bases outside the gene matches. This CDR3 is 18 amino acids long. The CDR3 bases are TGCGCCAGCAGCTTGGCCGTTTTGGGGACAGGGCTCGACACTGAAGCTTTCTTT. Translating gives CASSLAVLGTGLDTEAFF.

This clone came up once. CDR3 nucleotide sequence: TGTGCCAGCAGCTTAGGGGGTGAGCTGGGTGGCTACACCTTC. Its protein is CASSLGGELGGYTF. This chain uses TRBV7-9 with TRBJ1-2; unclear D gene. V lost 1 base and J 7 bases, leaving 13 bases between the germline ends. The CDR3 covers 14 residues. CDR1 is SEHNR, CDR2 FQNEAQ, per germline (reference sequence).

V is TRBV23-1 and J is TRBJ2-7, with 10 bases matching TRBD1. TRBV23-1 is designated an ORF whose function remains uncertain. With 4 bases clipped from V and 3 bases from J, the junction kept 3 bases outside the gene matches. The CDR3 contains 14 residues. CDR3 sequence reads: CASSLGQGGYEQYF. The DNA of the CDR3 is TGCGCCAGCAGTCTTGGACAGGGGGGCTACGAGCAGTACTTC.

The J gene is TRBJ1-5, the V gene TRBV3-1 (or the pseudogene TRBV3-2); 7 bases align to TRBD1. The CDR3 extends over 15 amino acids. Germline-derived CDR1 and CDR2 are LGHDT and YNNKEL (reference sequence). V shed 4 bases and J 3 bases; nucleotides not matched to a gene: 6. CDR3 DNA: TGTGCCAGCAGCCGACAGGGCTTACCCAATCAGCCCCAGCATTTT. This gives the protein CASSRQGLPNQPQHF.

CDR3 DNA sequence: TGTGCCAGTTCTCCTTGGGCAGGGGGCGATGGCTACACCTTC. It codes for CASSPWAGGDGYTF. The chain has TRBV19 and TRBJ1-2, with 8 bases matching TRBD1. The CDR3 is 14 amino acids. Germline CDR1 LNHDA, CDR2 SQIVND (reference sequence). V dropped 8 bases and J dropped 6; count of bases not matched to a gene: 11.

This chain's CDR3 is CASSLSYGPNSNQPQHF. The DNA for the CDR3 is TGTGCCAGCAGTTTGTCTTATGGCCCGAATAGCAATCAGCCCCAGCATTTT. The rearrangement uses TRBV27 and TRBJ1-5; no firm D call. Trimming cost V 3 bases and J 0 bases, with 15 bases left between them. Germline lookup yields CDR1 MNHEY and CDR2 SMNVEV (reference sequence). This CDR3 contains 17 residues.

The gene calls are TRBV11-1 and TRBJ1-1, with D possibly being TRBD1 (5 bases). The CDR3 length is 11 residues. The germline V and J ends were trimmed by 5 bases and 9 bases, with 10 bases remaining between them. Germline V CDR1 and CDR2: SGHAT, FQDESV (reference sequence). The CDR3 sequence: CASSAGAQAFF. In DNA, the CDR3 is TGTGCCAGCAGCGCCGGGGCCCAAGCTTTCTTT. Using reference TRBV11-1 and TRBJ1-1 for the parts outside the CDR3, the full variable domain is EAEVAQSPRYKITEKSQAVAFWCDPISGHATLYWYRQILGQGPELLVQFQDESVVDDSQLPKDRFSAERLKGVDSTLKIQPAELGDSAMYLCASSAGAQAFFGQGTRLTVV.

The chain employs TRBV12-3 or TRBV12-4 and TRBJ1-6, with D tentatively TRBD1 (6 bases). The V end was cut by 5 bases, the J end by 13 bases, with 15 bases between. CDR3 length: 13 amino acids. CDR3 amino acids: CASSPPTGFPLHF. CDR3 nucleotides: TGTGCCAGCAGTCCCCCGACAGGCTTTCCCCTCCACTTT.

This clone was picked up one time. J is TRBJ2-2 and V is TRBV9; D unclear. Germline V gene lookup returns CDR1 SGDLS and CDR2 YYNGEE. Trimming left V 0 bases short and J 4 bases short, with 13 bases between. The CDR3 runs 16 residues. Written as DNA, the CDR3 is TGTGCCAGCAGCGTAGTGGTAGACGGATCCACCGGGGAGCTGTTTTTT. It codes for CASSVVVDGSTGELFF.

The chain has TRBV6-5 and TRBJ2-7; no clear D. Deletions cut 10 bases from V and 7 bases from J, with 23 bases between. The CDR3 is 14 amino acids. Germline V CDR1 and CDR2: MNHEY, SVGAGI. For the CDR3, the DNA is TGTGCCACCTCACCTTCCTATACAGTGGTGGAGCAGTACTTC. Translating gives CATSPSYTVVEQYF.

V and J are TRBV28 and TRBJ1-4, with 10 bases fitting TRBD1. Trimming took 7 bases from V and 8 from J; bases not matched to a gene: 16. CDR1 and CDR2 from the germline V gene are MDHEN and SYDVKM. The CDR3 length is 17 residues. CDR3 DNA: TGTGCCAGCACCGTCGTCGGACAGGGGGGCCCAGGGGAAAAACTGTTTTTT. The encoded protein is CASTVVGQGGPGEKLFF. Complete variable domain (other parts from reference TRBV28 and TRBJ1-4): DVKVTQSSRYLVKRTGEKVFLECVQDMDHENMFWYRQDPGLGLRLIYFSYDVKMKEKGDIPEGYSVSREKKERFSLILESASTNQTSMYLCASTVVGQGGPGEKLFFGSGTQLSVL.

The chain has TRBV5-6 and TRBJ1-6; no clear D. There are 13 residues in the CDR3. Germline lookup yields CDR1 SGHDT and CDR2 YYEEEE. Trimming took 0 bases from V and 9 from J, leaving 7 bases between them. The CDR3 sequence is CASSLERGSPLHF. The CDR3 DNA follows: TGTGCCAGCAGCTTGGAGCGGGGTTCACCCCTCCACTTT.

This clone was counted once. This chain joins TRBV19 and TRBJ1-4; 7 bases are a match to TRBD1. Germline V lookup: CDR1 LNHDA, CDR2 SQIVND (reference sequence). V was pared by 5 bases and J by 7 bases, with 10 bases of the junction left unmatched. The CDR3 is made up of 15 amino acids. The CDR3 sequence is CASSQPGRQGEKLFF. The DNA of the CDR3 is TGTGCCAGTAGTCAGCCAGGGAGACAGGGTGAAAAACTGTTTTTT.